These 10 T cell receptor beta chains share one sample of origin, sequenced in a study of T cells in Graves' hyperthyroidism and ophthalmopathy. Amplification of TCR beta CDR3 regions used RNA as the template. The HTBI primer set was used in a first-round RT-PCR of the TCR CDR3. TCRdb re-analysed the multiplex PCR reads in MiXCR, keeping a single row per CDR3 protein. The sample lists under 450,000 distinct CDR3 sequences, roughly 12% occurring once. The specimen sequenced was blood. The receptor set was obtained from a man in his thirties or forties with Graves' hyperthyroidism that later progressed to Graves' ophthalmopathy.

In this sample, this clonotype turned up many times. The chain's CDR3 is CASRGSDRADGYTF. Here the CDR3 DNA reads TGTGCCAGCAGGGGATCGGACAGGGCGGATGGCTACACCTTC. The chain joins TRBV12-3 or TRBV12-4 to TRBJ1-2, with 8 bases identical to TRBD1. CDR3 size: 14 residues. V lost 6 bases, J lost 6 bases, and 9 bases stayed unmatched.

The chain combines TRBV4-1 with TRBJ1-6, with D maybe TRBD1 (5 bases). This CDR3 region has 16 residues. With 6 bases removed from V and 4 bases from J, the gap between germline ends came to 16 bases. CDR1 and CDR2 (germline): MGHRA, YSYEKL. The CDR3 here is CASRFRATEYNSPLHF. In nucleotides, the CDR3 is TGCGCCAGCAGGTTCCGGGCGACAGAATATAATTCACCCCTCCACTTT.

In this sample, this clonotype turned up many times. The chain couples TRBV20-1 to TRBJ2-5, with D unresolved. The CDR3 runs to 17 residues. V was pared by 0 bases and J by 0 bases, with 17 bases between. Germline V gene lookup returns CDR1 DFQATT and CDR2 SNEGSKA (reference sequence). Written as DNA, the CDR3 is TGCAGTGCTAGAGACCCGGCCGGAGCCGTGTACCAAGAGACCCAGTACTTC. Translating it yields CSARDPAGAVYQETQYF.

This clonotype was found many times. The CDR3 nucleotides read TGTGCCAGCAGATTGGCCGTGAACACTGAAGCTTTCTTT. Translated, it gives CASRLAVNTEAFF. The chain joins TRBV6-1 to TRBJ1-1; D is uncertain. CDR3 size: 13 residues. From germline, CDR1 is MNHNS and CDR2 SASEGT. The ends were cut back, 6 bases at V and 0 bases at J, with 8 bases in the middle.

Ten or more counts support this clonotype. CDR3 sequence: CASRWGSYNEQFF. The CDR3 DNA follows: TGTGCCAGCAGGTGGGGATCCTACAATGAGCAGTTCTTC. The genes are TRBV12-3 or TRBV12-4 and TRBJ2-1, with D hard to call. The V end was cut by 6 bases, the J end by 1 base, with 7 bases between. The CDR3 has 13 residues.

This clonotype was seen only a few times. V and J are TRBV3-1 and TRBJ1-4; TRBD1 might be the D (6 bases). V lost 5 bases and J lost 4, with 14 bases in between. Germline V gives CDR1 LGHDT, CDR2 YNNKEL (reference sequence). The CDR3 extends over 15 amino acids. The CDR3 loop reads CASSVSGQLNEKLFF. The CDR3 DNA reads TGTGCCAGCAGCGTCAGCGGACAGCTTAATGAAAAACTGTTTTTT. Complete variable domain (other parts from reference TRBV3-1 and TRBJ1-4): DTAVSQTPKYLVTQMGNDKSIKCEQNLGHDTMYWYKQDSKKFLKIMFSYNNKELIINETVPNRFSPKSPDKAHLNLHINSLELGDSAVYFCASSVSGQLNEKLFFGSGTQLSVL.

The CDR3 is CASSLEGWGQTTGELFF. The DNA for the CDR3 is TGCGCCAGCAGCTTGGAGGGTTGGGGACAGACCACCGGGGAGCTGTTTTTT. The chain recombines TRBV5-1 with TRBJ2-2; 7 bases fit TRBD1. J was trimmed by 4 bases and V by 0 bases; bases with no gene match: 9. Per germline, CDR1 SGHRS and CDR2 YFSETQ. This CDR3 comprises 17 residues.

This clonotype was detected ten times or more. The chain links TRBV2 to TRBJ2-7; D ambiguous. This CDR3 comprises 15 residues. Germline V gene sequence: CDR1 SNHLY, CDR2 FYNNEI. V was cut by 0 bases and J by 11 bases, with 20 bases left in between. In DNA, the CDR3 is TGTGCCAGCAGTGAAGCGCTGGTAGCTCCTACGAATGAGTACTTC. Its translation is CASSEALVAPTNEYF.

This clonotype was detected many times. The gene calls are TRBV20-1 and TRBJ1-1; a possible D gene is TRBD1 (5 bases). V was shortened by 1 base and J by 3 bases, with 6 bases between the two germline ends. The length of the CDR3 is 12 residues. Germline V CDR1 and CDR2: DFQATT, SNEGSKA (reference sequence). The chain's CDR3 is CSARGRDTEAFF. As DNA, the CDR3 is TGCAGTGCTAGAGGCAGGGACACTGAAGCTTTCTTT.

This clonotype was seen more than once but under ten times. The V call is TRBV20-1, the J call TRBJ2-3; 9 bases agree with TRBD1. CDR1 and CDR2 from the germline V gene are DFQATT and SNEGSKA (reference sequence). The CDR3 is 13 residues long. V lost 7 bases and J lost 5; bases outside the gene matches: 7. The CDR3 DNA follows: TGCAGTGTCAAAGGACAGGGGAAAGATACGCAGTATTTT. Protein sequence: CSVKGQGKDTQYF.